The text below deals with one T cell receptor (beta chain). Its antigen remains unidentified. Constant-region reverse primers amplified full-length variable regions, followed by semi-nested Nested Universal Primer A PCR. Each CDR3 protein is one row after TCRdb ran MiXCR on the 5' RACE reads. Seen here are 35,000 to 50,000 distinct CDR3 sequences, just under 30% observed once, and the top ten hold roughly 3.7%. CDR3 length: 13 amino acids. Trimming took 1 base from V and 8 from J; bases not matched to a gene: 4. Germline V gene sequence: CDR1 SEHNR, CDR2 FQNEAQ (reference sequence). Study outcomes and limitations: The larger cohort examined one V-J beta rearrangement, not whole repertoires. Greatest tumor Treg TCR overlap was with tumor naive CD4+ cells.

The TCR sequence derives from a female donor with breast cancer. This sequence joins TRBV7-9 and TRBJ1-2; TRBD1 matches 7 bases. Sequenced material: memory CD4+ T cells sorted from a lymph node. The subset denotes: memory CD4+ T cells, CD4+CD45RO+CD25-. CDR3 protein: CASSLEGARGYTF. In nucleotides, the CDR3 is TGTGCCAGCAGCTTAGAGGGGGCGCGCGGCTACACCTTC.